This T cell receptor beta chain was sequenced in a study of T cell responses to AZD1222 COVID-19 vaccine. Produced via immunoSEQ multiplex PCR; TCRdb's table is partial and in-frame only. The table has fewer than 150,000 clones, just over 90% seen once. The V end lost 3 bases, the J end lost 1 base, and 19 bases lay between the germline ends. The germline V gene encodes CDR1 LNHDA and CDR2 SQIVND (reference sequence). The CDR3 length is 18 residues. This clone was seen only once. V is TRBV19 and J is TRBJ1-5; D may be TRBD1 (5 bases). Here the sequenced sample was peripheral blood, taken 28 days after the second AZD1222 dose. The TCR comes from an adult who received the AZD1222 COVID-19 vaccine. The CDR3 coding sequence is TGTGCCAGTAGTATCCGGAGGGGAGGGCTGGGAAGCAATCAGCCCCAGCATTTT. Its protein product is CASSIRRGGLGSNQPQHF.